The rows below give T cell receptor beta chains drawn from one sample of a study of T cell responses to AZD1222 COVID-19 vaccine. TCRdb keeps only in-frame clones here, not all; method: immunoSEQ multiplex PCR. The sample includes 160,000 or so clones, almost 90% seen only once; the top ten take roughly 5.5%. Sequences were derived from peripheral blood, sampled on day 0 of AZD1222 vaccination. These receptors were obtained from an adult in good health. Each CDR3 is given with its conserved first and last residue. The D gene is left open where the match is weak. Rows give clone size only sometimes, using once, few, many, or a class for an expanded clone.

J: TRBJ1-2; size: .; length: 13; D: .; V: TRBV6-2/TRBV6-3; DNA: TGTGCCAGCAGTAATCCAGCTAACTATGGCTACACCTTC; CDR3: CASSNPANYGYTF
J: TRBJ2-3; size: once; length: 13; D: .; V: TRBV11-2; DNA: TGTGCCAGCAGCCTCCCGTCCCTAGATACGCAGTATTTT; CDR3: CASSLPSLDTQYF
J: TRBJ1-1; size: .; length: 12; D: .; V: TRBV11-2; DNA: TGTGCCAGCAGCTTACAGGACACTGAAGCTTTCTTT; CDR3: CASSLQDTEAFF
J: TRBJ1-6; size: .; length: 16; D: TRBD1; V: TRBV28; DNA: TGTGCCAGCAGTAAAAGCAGGGGGTCCTATAATTCACCCCTCCACTTT; CDR3: CASSKSRGSYNSPLHF
J: TRBJ1-5; size: once; length: 13; D: .; V: TRBV28; DNA: TGTGCCAGCAGTTTCTCCCCATTCCAGCCCCAGCATTTT; CDR3: CASSFSPFQPQHF
J: TRBJ1-4; size: .; length: 14; D: TRBD1; V: TRBV25-1; DNA: TGTGCCAGCAGTTCGGACAGGGATAATGAAAAACTGTTTTTT; CDR3: CASSSDRDNEKLFF
J: TRBJ1-2; size: once; length: 13; D: .; V: TRBV6-5; DNA: TGTGCCAGCTCTTTGGGGGGACGGAGCGGCTACACCTTC; CDR3: CASSLGGRSGYTF
J: TRBJ2-1; size: few; length: 14; D: .; V: TRBV5-6; DNA: TGTGCCAGCAGCCGCGGGACAGCGGCTGATGAGCAGTTCTTC; CDR3: CASSRGTAADEQFF
J: TRBJ1-6; size: .; length: 15; D: .; V: TRBV3-1/TRBV3-2; DNA: TGTGCCAGCAGCCAAATGACAGGCGAGGGATCACCCCTCCACTTT; CDR3: CASSQMTGEGSPLHF
J: TRBJ2-1; size: .; length: 13; D: .; V: TRBV6-5; DNA: TGTGCCAGCAGTTCCCCATCAAGGAATGAGCAGTTCTTC; CDR3: CASSSPSRNEQFF
J: TRBJ1-4; size: .; length: 14; D: .; V: TRBV7-9; DNA: TGTGCCAGCAGCTCGAGAGGGGGAGCGGAAAAACTGTTTTTT; CDR3: CASSSRGGAEKLFF
J: TRBJ2-1; size: .; length: 15; D: .; V: TRBV5-1; DNA: TGCGCCAGCAGCTTTCGCCCCGCTGAGAGGGATGAGCAGTTCTTC; CDR3: CASSFRPAERDEQFF
J: TRBJ1-1; size: .; length: 13; D: .; V: TRBV7-9; DNA: TGTGCCAGCACCCCTGTGGAGAACACTGAAGCTTTCTTT; CDR3: CASTPVENTEAFF
J: TRBJ1-2; size: once; length: 11; D: TRBD1; V: TRBV30; DNA: TGTGCCTGGGGCCGGACAGGGGATAACACCTTC; CDR3: CAWGRTGDNTF
J: TRBJ1-3; size: .; length: 14; D: .; V: TRBV6-5; DNA: TGTGCCAGCAGCCCGACCCTCTCTGGAAACACCATATATTTT; CDR3: CASSPTLSGNTIYF
J: TRBJ2-1; size: few; length: 14; D: .; V: TRBV9; DNA: TGTGCCAGCAGTGCTCGGGACTCCTTCAATGAGCAGTTCTTC; CDR3: CASSARDSFNEQFF
J: TRBJ1-2; size: .; length: 15; D: TRBD1; V: TRBV4-2; DNA: TGTGCCAGCAGCCAAGAAGGACAGGGAAGCTATGGCTACACCTTC; CDR3: CASSQEGQGSYGYTF
J: TRBJ2-7; size: .; length: 14; D: .; V: TRBV6-2/TRBV6-3; DNA: TGTGCCAGCAGTTATAACCTGGCAAGCTACGAGCAGTACTTC; CDR3: CASSYNLASYEQYF
J: TRBJ2-1; size: .; length: 16; D: TRBD2; V: TRBV25-1; DNA: TGTGCCAGCAGTACGGAATCTACTAGCGGGGGGCCAGAGCAGTTCTTC; CDR3: CASSTESTSGGPEQFF
J: TRBJ1-1; size: .; length: 14; D: .; V: TRBV6-5; DNA: TGTGCCAGCAGTTACCCCGGGCCCACCACTGAAGCTTTCTTT; CDR3: CASSYPGPTTEAFF
J: TRBJ1-1; size: .; length: 16; D: TRBD1; V: TRBV7-3; DNA: TGTGCCAGCAGCTGGGACAGGGCCACCAGGGACACTGAAGCTTTCTTT; CDR3: CASSWDRATRDTEAFF
J: TRBJ1-1; size: .; length: 13; D: TRBD1; V: TRBV12-3/TRBV12-4; DNA: TGTGCCAGCAGTTTGACAGGGGTAACTGAAGCTTTCTTT; CDR3: CASSLTGVTEAFF
J: TRBJ1-6; size: .; length: 13; D: .; V: TRBV28; DNA: TGTGCCAGCAGGGTAGGCGGGGATTCACCCCTCCACTTT; CDR3: CASRVGGDSPLHF
J: TRBJ1-2; size: .; length: 15; D: .; V: TRBV24-1; DNA: TGTGCCACCAGTGAGAGAAATCAGTTGATTTATGGCTACACCTTC; CDR3: CATSERNQLIYGYTF
J: TRBJ2-7; size: .; length: 18; D: TRBD2; V: TRBV7-2; DNA: TGTGCCAGCAGCTTACGACTGGCTAGCGGGGGCCCTTCCTACGAGCAGTACTTC; CDR3: CASSLRLASGGPSYEQYF
J: TRBJ1-2; size: .; length: 15; D: .; V: TRBV2; DNA: TGTGCCAGCAGTGAAGCGCGGTGGAGTTCGGGTGGCTACACCTTC; CDR3: CASSEARWSSGGYTF
J: TRBJ1-2; size: .; length: 14; D: .; V: TRBV2; DNA: TGTGCCAAGGGTAGTGAGTCCACTTACTATGGCTACACCTTC; CDR3: CAKGSESTYYGYTF
J: TRBJ1-2; size: few; length: 15; D: TRBD1; V: TRBV24-1; DNA: TGTGCCACCAGTGAGGGGGGACAGGGGAACTATGGCTACACCTTC; CDR3: CATSEGGQGNYGYTF
J: TRBJ2-3; size: .; length: 13; D: .; V: TRBV5-1; DNA: TGCGCCAGCAGCGATAGCGGCACAGATACGCAGTATTTT; CDR3: CASSDSGTDTQYF
J: TRBJ2-5; size: .; length: 15; D: TRBD1; V: TRBV7-9; DNA: TGTGCCAGCAGTTACGGGACAGGGGCCCAAGAGACCCAGTACTTC; CDR3: CASSYGTGAQETQYF
J: TRBJ1-2; size: .; length: 14; D: TRBD1; V: TRBV5-1; DNA: TGCGCCAGCAGCTTGGGGGACAGATACTATGGCTACACCTTC; CDR3: CASSLGDRYYGYTF